This entry is about one T cell receptor beta chain. Its cognate antigen is unknown. V shed 0 bases, J shed 2 bases, and the junction held 3 bases outside the gene matches. The CDR3 sequence is 17 residues long. Germline V gives CDR1 LNHNV, CDR2 YYDKDF (reference sequence). This entry is derived from a study of cytomegalovirus exposure and HLA in healthy donors. Using immunoSEQ multiplex PCR, the repertoire was profiled, and TCRdb retains in-frame clones only, with some absent. The top ten hold 10% of the sample, which has 150,000 or so clones, 84% seen once. Points from the study as a whole: The study recorded 164 TCR beta chains that were cytomegalovirus-associated. Rare TCR sequences dominated, though some public TCRs recurred in many donors.

V usage is TRBV15 and J usage is TRBJ2-2; 10 bases align to TRBD2. The receptor's source is a man younger than 40 in good health and CMV-seropositive. Sequenced input: PBMCs. The CDR3 sequence: CATSRESSGGNTGELFF. The CDR3 nucleotides read TGTGCCACCAGCAGAGAATCTAGCGGGGGAAACACCGGGGAGCTGTTTTTT.